The 11 T cell receptor beta chains presented below share a single source sample, sequenced in a study of high-grade serous ovarian cancer treatment subgroups. Tumor tissue was taken before any definitive surgery or chemotherapy was given. TCRdb keeps only in-frame clones here, not all; method: immunoSEQ multiplex PCR. The sample lists 5,000 or so clones; over 55% were seen once. The sequenced sample was tumor tissue. These receptors came from a human donor with high-grade serous ovarian cancer.

The rearrangement joins TRBV19 to TRBJ1-2; 10 positions match TRBD1. The CDR3 runs to 14 residues. The ends lost 7 bases at V and 6 bases at J; junction bases unmatched: 8. The V gene's germline CDR1 is LNHDA and CDR2 SQIVND (reference sequence). The CDR3 DNA is TGTGCCAGTACCTCGGACAGGGGGAAAGATGGCTACACCTTC. Its translation is CASTSDRGKDGYTF.

This chain connects TRBV19 to TRBJ1-3; D not resolved. This CDR3 is 14 amino acids long. Trimming removed 8 bases from V and 4 bases from J, with 15 bases in between. CDR1 is LNHDA, CDR2 SQIVND, per germline (reference sequence). The CDR3 DNA reads TGTGCCAGTGCCGCGAGTGGGTTGGGAAACACCATATATTTT. Protein sequence: CASAASGLGNTIYF.

The rearrangement uses TRBV25-1 and TRBJ2-7; 8 nucleotides line up with TRBD1. CDR1 MGHDK and CDR2 SYGVNS come from the germline V gene. This CDR3 contains 14 residues. V lost 5 bases to trimming and J lost 1 base; unmatched junction nucleotides: 4. The CDR3 here is CASSSWTGSYEQYF. The CDR3, as DNA: TGTGCCAGCAGTAGCTGGACAGGGTCCTACGAGCAGTACTTC.

The V gene is TRBV5-1, the J gene TRBJ1-1; 8 bases align to TRBD1. Trimming at V came to 4 bases and at J to 1 base, leaving 3 bases not matched to a gene. Germline CDR1 and CDR2: SGHRS and YFSETQ. CDR3 size: 14 residues. The CDR3 spells CASSTGQANTEAFF. The CDR3 bases are TGCGCCAGCAGCACGGGACAGGCGAACACTGAAGCTTTCTTT.

V is TRBV19 and J is TRBJ2-2, with 9 bases matching TRBD2. J was trimmed by 0 bases and V by 3 bases; bases with no gene match: 2. Germline V gene data show CDR1 as LNHDA and CDR2 as SQIVND (reference sequence). The CDR3 spans 16 residues. As DNA, the CDR3 is TGTGCCAGTAGTATTATAGCGGGGGCGAACACCGGGGAGCTGTTTTTT. It yields the protein CASSIIAGANTGELFF.

This clone was observed a few times. The chain employs TRBV19 and TRBJ1-1; 8 bases fit TRBD1. Germline CDR1 is LNHDA and CDR2 is SQIVND (reference sequence). The ends lost 6 bases at V and 9 bases at J; junction bases unmatched: 9. The CDR3 is made up of 13 amino acids. The CDR3: CASRGTGPPQAFF. CDR3 in DNA: TGTGCCAGTAGGGGGACAGGCCCCCCTCAAGCTTTCTTT.

This chain links TRBV5-1 with TRBJ1-1, with 7 nucleotides matching TRBD1. CDR1 and CDR2 from the germline V gene are SGHRS and YFSETQ. The trim removed 3 bases at V and 5 bases at J, leaving 10 bases unmatched. The CDR3 runs 15 residues. In DNA, the CDR3 is TGCGCCAGCAGCTGGAGAACAGGGGATGGAACTGAAGCTTTCTTT. It codes for CASSWRTGDGTEAFF.

The chain employs TRBV15 and TRBJ1-4, with TRBD1 as a possible D gene (5 bases). CDR1 is LNHNV, CDR2 YYDKDF, per germline (reference sequence). The length of the CDR3 is 15 residues. Trimming pared 7 bases from V and 2 bases from J, leaving 14 bases between. DNA for the CDR3: TGTGCCACCAATGATTTCCGGGGGACTAATGAAAAACTGTTTTTT. Its translation is CATNDFRGTNEKLFF.

V usage is TRBV6-6 and J usage is TRBJ1-5; 9 nucleotides agree with TRBD1. This CDR3 comprises 15 residues. Germline CDR1 MNHNY, CDR2 SVGAGI (reference sequence). V lost 7 bases, J lost 4 bases, and 8 bases stayed unmatched. The CDR3 spells CASTKRDRANQPQHF. The CDR3 DNA follows: TGTGCCAGCACCAAAAGGGACAGGGCTAATCAGCCCCAGCATTTT.

In this sample, this clone turned up a few times. This sequence joins TRBV7-8 and TRBJ1-1; 7 bases are a match to TRBD1. V gave up 5 bases and J gave up 2 bases; unmatched junction bases: 11. The CDR3 is 16 residues long. Germline V CDR1 and CDR2: SGHVS, FQNEAQ. The CDR3 region is CASSPPTGKANTEAFF. In DNA form, the CDR3 reads TGTGCCAGCAGCCCGCCGACAGGGAAGGCTAACACTGAAGCTTTCTTT.

V usage is TRBV9 and J usage is TRBJ2-3; maybe TRBD2 (7 bases). The V end lost 3 bases, the J end lost 2 bases, and 16 bases lay between the germline ends. This CDR3 has 16 amino acids. CDR1 and CDR2 (germline): SGDLS, YYNGEE. The CDR3 sequence: CASSALGGATTDTQYF. In DNA form, the CDR3 reads TGTGCCAGCAGCGCCTTAGGGGGGGCCACCACAGATACGCAGTATTTT.